The next 26 T cell receptor beta chains were all read from a single sample in a study of CD8 T cells in Susac syndrome. RNA was extracted with the RNeasy kit, and a quantity of about 0.45 to 1 ug was reverse transcribed using random hexamers. In TCRdb, the immunoSEQ multiplex PCR reads were re-called with MiXCR into one record per CDR3 protein. Seen here are around 100,000 distinct CDR3 sequences, 95% observed once, and the top ten hold 0.3%. Sequencing was done on a sample of CD8+ T cells from PBMCs. These TCRs come from a human donor with Susac syndrome.

The chain carries TRBV7-3 and TRBJ2-1; 7 bases fit TRBD1. The CDR3 covers 15 residues. J was trimmed by 6 bases and V by 8 bases; bases with no gene match: 13. Germline V gene sequence: CDR1 SGHTA, CDR2 FQGTGA. CDR3 in amino acids: CASGLPGTDINEQFF. CDR3 nucleotide sequence: TGTGCCAGCGGGCTTCCCGGGACAGACATCAATGAGCAGTTCTTC.

The chain recombines TRBV4-1 with TRBJ1-1; 8 bases map to TRBD1. In germline, CDR1 is MGHRA, CDR2 YSYEKL. After removal of 6 bases from V and 8 bases from J, the junction contained 11 bases not matched to a gene. The CDR3 length is 14 residues. The CDR3 sequence: CASRIGQGSTEAFF. DNA for the CDR3: TGCGCCAGCAGAATAGGACAGGGAAGTACCGAAGCTTTCTTT.

The V gene is TRBV5-1, the J gene TRBJ2-7; D possibly corresponds to TRBD1 (5 bases). The CDR3 has 13 residues. The germline V gene has CDR1 SGHRS and CDR2 YFSETQ. V was cut by 6 bases and J by 2 bases, with 12 bases left in between. DNA for the CDR3: TGCGCCAGCAACCCCGACAGTACCTACGAGCAGTACTTC. Encoded protein: CASNPDSTYEQYF.

The table lists this clonotype with a few counts. The gene calls are TRBV6-1 and TRBJ2-3; TRBD1 matches 9 bases. The trim removed 1 base at V and 4 bases at J, leaving 0 bases unmatched. The CDR3 has 14 residues. Germline V CDR1 and CDR2: MNHNS, SASEGT. Here the CDR3 DNA reads TGTGCCAGCAGTGAAGGGACAGGGGCAGATACGCAGTATTTT. Encoded protein: CASSEGTGADTQYF.

J is TRBJ2-6 and V is TRBV6-1, with D hard to call. The V gene lost 1 base and the J gene lost 2 bases, with 6 bases spanning the gap. The CDR3 has 15 residues. Germline CDR1 is MNHNS and CDR2 is SASEGT. As DNA, the CDR3 is TGTGCCAGCAGTGAAGGGGGAACTGGGGCCAACGTCCTGACTTTC. Its protein product is CASSEGGTGANVLTF.

This chain connects TRBV20-1 to TRBJ2-7, with 7 bases lining up with TRBD1. The length of the CDR3 is 13 residues. V gave up 6 bases and J gave up 4 bases; unmatched junction bases: 9. From germline, CDR1 is DFQATT and CDR2 SNEGSKA (reference sequence). The CDR3 region is CSAMTGKGYEQYF. The DNA for the CDR3 is TGCAGTGCCATGACAGGGAAGGGGTACGAGCAGTACTTC.

V is TRBV29-1 and J is TRBJ2-7; the D call may be TRBD1 or TRBD2 (5 bases each). The germline V gene has CDR1 SQVTM and CDR2 ANQGSEA. V was pared by 4 bases and J by 3 bases, with 13 bases between. The CDR3 is 13 residues long. The CDR3 DNA follows: TGCAGCGTTGGGGGGAGAGCCAACTACGAGCAGTACTTC. Translating gives CSVGGRANYEQYF.

The CDR3 reads CASSLTPSYEQYF. CDR3 bases: TGTGCCAGCAGCTTGACACCCTCCTACGAGCAGTACTTC. The chain is built from TRBV2 and TRBJ2-7; no firm D call. Between the trimmed V and J ends, which lost 6 bases and 0 bases, there was a span of 9 bases. CDR1 and CDR2 from the germline V gene are SNHLY and FYNNEI. CDR3 length equals 13 residues.

CDR3 in DNA: TGTGCCACCAGCAGACCCCAGGGGGCCGAACACACAGATACGCAGTATTTT. Protein product: CATSRPQGAEHTDTQYF. The chain combines TRBV15 with TRBJ2-3; 8 bases are shared with TRBD1. V gave up 2 bases and J gave up 2 bases; unmatched junction bases: 9. The length of the CDR3 is 17 residues. CDR1 is LNHNV and CDR2 is YYDKDF in the germline V gene (reference sequence).

The chain recombines TRBV9 with TRBJ2-1; TRBD1 matches 8 bases. With 4 bases clipped from V and 6 bases from J, the junction kept 9 bases outside the gene matches. Germline lookup yields CDR1 SGDLS and CDR2 YYNGEE. This CDR3 has 15 amino acids. The CDR3, as DNA: TGTGCCAGCAGCTCCGGGACAGGACCCCTCAATGAGCAGTTCTTC. As protein: CASSSGTGPLNEQFF.

The genes are TRBV6-1 and TRBJ2-1, with TRBD2 identical over 10 bases. The germline CDR1 and CDR2 sequences are MNHNS and SASEGT. V lost 5 bases and J lost 1; bases outside the gene matches: 8. This CDR3 comprises 17 residues. CDR3 in DNA: TGTGCCAGCAGTAATAGCGGGGGGATTAGGTCCTACAATGAGCAGTTCTTC. Its protein is CASSNSGGIRSYNEQFF.

The V and J genes are TRBV29-1 and TRBJ2-7; D possibly corresponds to TRBD2 (6 bases). Trimming pared 5 bases from V and 2 bases from J, leaving 25 bases between. CDR1 SQVTM and CDR2 ANQGSEA come from the germline V gene. This CDR3 is 17 amino acids long. The CDR3 loop is CSVQFRTTRPSAYEQYF. The DNA of the CDR3 is TGCAGCGTTCAGTTTAGGACTACCAGACCATCCGCCTACGAGCAGTACTTC.

V is TRBV20-1 and J is TRBJ2-1, with TRBD2 identical over 10 bases. Germline V gene sequence: CDR1 DFQATT, CDR2 SNEGSKA (reference sequence). The CDR3 covers 14 residues. Losses at the gene ends were 5 bases for V and 7 bases for J; bases not matched to a gene: 8. Written as DNA, the CDR3 is TGCAGTGCTGTTAGCGGGAGGCCAGGGAATGAGCAGTTCTTC. This codes for CSAVSGRPGNEQFF.

The chain recombines TRBV4-2 with TRBJ2-1, with D uncertain. The germline gives CDR1 LGHNA, CDR2 YNFKEQ. The CDR3 covers 12 residues. The ends were cut back, 5 bases at V and 6 bases at J, with 8 bases in the middle. This CDR3 reads CASSFEPNEQFF. The DNA of the CDR3 is TGTGCCAGCAGCTTCGAGCCCAATGAGCAGTTCTTC.

V gene TRBV29-1 combines with J gene TRBJ2-1; 9 bases line up with TRBD2. This CDR3 is built from 17 residues. Germline CDR1 and CDR2: SQVTM and ANQGSEA. The J segment lost 4 bases and the V segment lost 6 bases, leaving 16 bases of the junction unmatched. The CDR3 spells CSVPIRGRTSEYNEQFF. CDR3 bases: TGCAGCGTCCCAATCCGGGGCCGGACTAGCGAGTACAATGAGCAGTTCTTC.

V is TRBV29-1 and J is TRBJ1-1, with a weak D call TRBD1 (6 bases). The CDR3 has 12 residues. V was clipped by 7 bases and J by 5 bases, with 14 bases between them. Germline V gives CDR1 SQVTM, CDR2 ANQGSEA. CDR3 nucleotides: TGCAGCGCACAAACAGGGATAACTGAAGCTTTCTTT. As protein: CSAQTGITEAFF.

The chain uses TRBV13 and TRBJ2-7; D possibly corresponds to TRBD1 (6 bases). The germline V gene has CDR1 PRHDT and CDR2 FYEKMQ (reference sequence). V was trimmed by 5 bases and J by 2 bases, leaving 10 bases between them. The CDR3 has 13 amino acids. The CDR3 reads CASSAGQTYEQYF. CDR3 DNA sequence: TGTGCCAGCAGCGCAGGACAGACCTACGAGCAGTACTTC.

V usage is TRBV6-4 and J usage is TRBJ2-3; TRBD1 agrees at 8 bases. Per the germline V gene, CDR1 is MRHNA and CDR2 is SNTAGT. The junction had 3 bases not matched to a gene; V was cut back by 5 bases and J by 2 bases. The CDR3 is 14 residues long. The CDR3 protein is CASSLQGATDTQYF. The CDR3 bases are TGTGCCAGCAGTCTCCAGGGGGCCACAGATACGCAGTATTTT.

In nucleotides, the CDR3 is TGTGCCAGCAGTGCCCCTCCCGATGAGCAGTTCTTC. Its translation is CASSAPPDEQFF. The chain combines TRBV12-3 or TRBV12-4 with TRBJ2-1; unclear D gene. The CDR3 sequence is 12 residues long. Trimming stripped 5 bases from V and 8 bases from J, with 10 bases between.

V gene TRBV13 combines with J gene TRBJ2-1; TRBD1 matches 7 bases. Looked up from germline, CDR1 is PRHDT and CDR2 is FYEKMQ (reference sequence). This CDR3 spans 11 amino acids. Unmatched junction bases numbered 5, after V lost 5 bases and J lost 13 bases. The CDR3 region has the DNA TGTGCCAGCAGCCCTGGGACAGTTCAGTTCTTC. This gives the protein CASSPGTVQFF.

This rearrangement joins TRBV6-5 to TRBJ2-5; D call uncertain. Germline assignment: CDR1 MNHEY and CDR2 SVGAGI. With 3 bases removed from V and 5 bases from J, the gap between germline ends came to 4 bases. The CDR3 covers 11 residues. The CDR3 is CASSYAETQYF. DNA of the CDR3: TGTGCCAGCAGTTATGCGGAGACCCAGTACTTC.

The chain has TRBV27 and TRBJ2-7, with D possibly being TRBD1 or TRBD2 (5 bases each). V was cut by 4 bases and J by 7 bases, with 17 bases left in between. Per the germline V gene, CDR1 is MNHEY and CDR2 is SMNVEV (reference sequence). This CDR3 spans 14 amino acids. This chain's CDR3 is CASSYGTPLGEQYF. The CDR3 DNA reads TGTGCCAGCAGTTACGGGACGCCCCTCGGAGAGCAGTACTTC.

The V call is TRBV4-1, the J call TRBJ2-5; 12 bases align to TRBD2. The germline gives CDR1 MGHRA, CDR2 YSYEKL. The length of the CDR3 is 14 residues. J gave up 5 bases and V 2 bases, and 0 bases lay outside the gene matches. The CDR3 spells CASSQTSGRETQYF. In DNA, the CDR3 is TGCGCCAGCAGCCAAACTAGCGGGAGGGAGACCCAGTACTTC.

The chain employs TRBV6-5 and TRBJ2-5, with D possibly matching TRBD2 (5 bases). The CDR3 is 15 residues long. Trimming cost V 8 bases and J 4 bases, with 20 bases left between them. Per the germline V gene, CDR1 is MNHEY and CDR2 is SVGAGI. DNA for the CDR3: TGTGCCAGCTCTAGCCCTACCGCGAGAGGAGAGACCCAGTACTTC. Translating gives CASSSPTARGETQYF.

This chain uses TRBV12-3 or TRBV12-4 with TRBJ2-5; D unclear. Trimming removed 7 bases at V and 5 bases at J, with 14 bases between. The CDR3 is 13 amino acids. The chain's CDR3 is CASTIGLRETQYF. CDR3 sequence (DNA): TGTGCCAGCACGATAGGGCTCCGGGAGACCCAGTACTTC.

The V and J genes are TRBV25-1 and TRBJ1-2, with no clear D. Trimming took off 4 bases at V and 8 bases at J, with 11 bases between the two ends. The germline V gene encodes CDR1 MGHDK and CDR2 SYGVNS. The CDR3 extends over 12 amino acids. CDR3 loop: CASSGAQTGYTF. Here the CDR3 DNA reads TGTGCCAGCAGTGGGGCACAGACGGGCTACACCTTC.